This entry describes one TCR beta chain. RNA was extracted with the RNeasy kit, and a quantity of roughly 0.5 to 1 ug was reverse transcribed using random hexamers. With immunoSEQ multiplex PCR, TCR beta CDR3 was amplified across 54 Vbeta and 13 Jbeta. TCRdb used MiXCR to reprocess the immunoSEQ multiplex PCR reads, holding one entry per CDR3 protein. The sample contains fewer than 350,000 distinct CDR3 sequences, 65% to 90% of which appear only once. The multiple sclerosis controls were treatment-naive patients affected by stable or active relapsing-remitting disease. In contrast to the negatively isolated CD8+ and CD4+ T cells, TEMRA cells were FACS-enriched. The data were taken from a study of CD8 T cells in Susac syndrome. Per the germline V gene, CDR1 is LNHDA and CDR2 is SQIVND (reference sequence). The CDR3 extends over 15 amino acids. V was clipped by 1 base and J by 1 base, with 8 bases between them.

Sequenced material: CD8+ T cells from PBMCs. The receptor was derived from a human donor with multiple sclerosis. The rearrangement links TRBV19 to TRBJ2-1; tentatively, D is TRBD1 (6 bases). Written as DNA, the CDR3 is TGTGCCAGTAGTATAGGGACAGCGTCCTACAATGAGCAGTTCTTC. Translation gives CASSIGTASYNEQFF. The full variable domain, rest sourced from reference TRBV19 and TRBJ2-1, is DGGITQSPKYLFRKEGQNVTLSCEQNLNHDAMYWYRQDPGQGLRLIYYSQIVNDFQKGDIAEGYSVSREKKESFPLTVTSAQKNPTAFYLCASSIGTASYNEQFFGPGTRLTVL.